The 17 T cell receptor delta chains below all came from one sample that was sequenced in a study of γδ T cells in repeated Plasmodium falciparum infection. TCRdb repeated clone calling on the multiplex PCR reads with CATT. The sample shows roughly 86,000 delta-chain clones, around 1.4% of them seen only once. Vgamma9/Vdelta2+ and Vdelta2-negative gammadelta T cells were flow-sorted from PBMC for bulk sequencing. The sequenced sample was gamma-delta T cells from blood. These receptors were collected from a pool of human donors (malaria-infected and uninfected, not separated).

This clone appeared a few times. The TCRdb record carries a much larger clone's protein, which differs from this DNA's translation at residue 12; a read error is the likely cause, and the protein listed here is the DNA translation. The rearrangement uses TRDV2 and TRDJ3; the match to TRDD3 covers 9 bases. TCRdb gives no J gene; it was assigned here by matching the DNA to germline. Germline CDR1 GEAIGNYY, CDR2 EKD. The V gene end was trimmed by 0 bases and the J gene end by 0 bases; junction bases not matched to a gene: 11. The CDR3 consists of 21 residues. In DNA, the CDR3 is TGTGCCTGTGACACCGAAGATGGGGATACGCCGGGCTCCTGGGACACCCGACAGATGTTTTTC. It yields the protein CACDTEDGDTPGSWDTRQMFF.

This clone was counted ten times or more. A far larger clone is one base from this, pointing to a likely read error. This same CDR3 is encoded by further DNA sequences in the sample. Written as DNA, the CDR3 is TGTGCTCTTGCGACTCTCCTACGGGGGATACGATCCGATAAACTAATCTTT. This encodes CALATLLRGIRSDKLIF. The chain couples TRDV1 to TRDJ1, with 10 positions matching TRDD3. The germline gives CDR1 TSWWSYY, CDR2 QGS. The CDR3 has 17 residues.

This clone appeared many times. This may come from a read error, since a much larger clone is one base off. No J gene was named, though the V gene is TRDV1; TRDD3 was called by the table and not checked on the DNA. The V gene's germline CDR1 is TSWWSYY and CDR2 QGS. The CDR3 sequence is 26 residues long. CDR3 nucleotides: TGTGCTCTTGGGGAAAACCTACGTGATGTATTAATGGGGGCCCCAAACGCCATAACGTACACCGATAAACTCATCTTC. This codes for CALGENLRDVLMGAPNAITYTDKLIF.

A few counts support this clone. This likely came from a read error, as a far larger clone is one base away. The chain combines TRDV3 with TRDJ1; TRDD3 matches at 11 bases. Because TCRdb records no J gene, it was assigned here through a match of the DNA to germline. The CDR3 is made up of 21 amino acids. The V gene's germline CDR1 is TVYSNPD and CDR2 GDNSRS (reference sequence). V dropped 4 bases and J dropped 0; count of bases not matched to a gene: 25. The CDR3 loop is CASPSHVLGDRAGSYTDKLIF. CDR3 bases: TGTGCCTCGCCTTCCCACGTACTGGGGGATAGGGCGGGATCGTACACCGATAAACTCATCTTT.

Worth noting for this clone: TCRdb's entry gives the protein of a much larger clone, which mismatches this DNA's translation at residue 2, likely from a read error; the protein reported here is translated from the DNA. J is TRDJ3 and V is TRDV2; 9 bases are a match to TRDD3. Matching the DNA to germline supplied the J gene, which TCRdb does not give. This CDR3 contains 17 residues. Germline CDR1 reads GEAIGNYY; CDR2 reads EKD. CDR3 sequence: CSCDSTGGSWDTRQMFF. For the CDR3, the DNA is TGTTCCTGTGACTCTACTGGGGGATCCTGGGACACCCGACAGATGTTTTTC.

This clone occurred many times. The TCRdb protein, from a much larger clone, departs from this DNA's translation at residue 8, likely by read error; the protein shown derives from the DNA. This rearrangement joins TRDV3 to TRDJ4, with D possibly being TRDD3 (5 bases). V was trimmed by 0 bases and J by 5 bases, leaving 22 bases between them. Looked up from germline, CDR1 is TVYSNPD and CDR2 is GDNSRS (reference sequence). This CDR3 has 15 residues. The CDR3 loop is CAFSPGWEILRPLIF. CDR3 DNA sequence: TGTGCCTTTAGTCCAGGCTGGGAGATACTGAGGCCCCTGATCTTT. Supplemented by reference TRDV3 and TRDJ4, the full variable domain reads CDKVTQSSPDQTVASGSEVVLLCTYDTVYSNPDLFWYRIRPDYSFQFVFYGDNSRSEGADFTQGRFSVKHILTQKAFHLVISPVRTEDSATYYCAFSPGWEILRPLIFGKGTYLEVQQ.

A note on this clone: TCRdb lists the protein of a much larger clone for this DNA, which differs at residue 7, so this is likely a read error; the protein given here is translated from the DNA itself. This sequence joins TRDV1 and TRDJ1; unclear D gene. CDR1 TSWWSYY and CDR2 QGS come from the germline V gene. The CDR3 runs 15 residues. This chain's CDR3 is CALGPYCGTGDKLIF. The CDR3 nucleotides are TGTGCTCTTGGGCCGTACTGTGGGACCGGCGATAAACTAATCTTT.

With respect to this clone: A much larger clone lies one base from this, so it may be a read error. V gene TRDV1 combines with J gene TRDJ1; TRDD3 matches at 9 bases. TCRdb offers no J gene call, so here the DNA was matched to germline to obtain one. The CDR3 totals 24 residues. With 0 bases clipped from V and 2 bases from J, the junction kept 28 bases outside the gene matches. Germline V CDR1 and CDR2: TSWWSYY, QGS. DNA for the CDR3: TGTGCTCTTGGGGAACTTCCTTACTCCAGACTGGGGGAAAACCTTCTGAGGGGGACCGATAAACTCATCTTT. It encodes CALGELPYSRLGENLLRGTDKLIF.

This clone showed up just a few times. TCRdb's protein, taken from a much larger clone, differs from this DNA's translation at residue 12, likely owing to a read error; the protein displayed comes from the DNA. CDR3 residues: CACDRLGARSGAEADKLIF. The DNA for the CDR3 is TGTGCCTGTGACAGACTGGGGGCCAGGAGCGGGGCCGAGGCCGATAAACTCATCTTT. This chain joins TRDV2 and TRDJ1, with 8 bases matching TRDD3. The J segment lost 3 bases and the V segment lost 2 bases, leaving 19 bases of the junction unmatched. This CDR3 has 19 residues. Germline V gene lookup returns CDR1 GEAIGNYY and CDR2 EKD.

About this clone itself: The protein held in TCRdb is that of a much larger clone and does not match this DNA's translation at residue 5, likely because of a read error; the protein shown is translated from the DNA. This sequence joins TRDV2 and TRDJ1; TRDD3 aligns across 7 bases. The germline CDR1 and CDR2 sequences are GEAIGNYY and EKD. Germline trimming cut 4 bases from V and 5 bases from J; bases unmatched to any gene: 15. The CDR3 contains 16 residues. The CDR3 is CACETGARWGRDKLIF. CDR3 nucleotide sequence: TGTGCCTGTGAAACTGGGGCCAGATGGGGGAGAGATAAACTCATCTTT.

In regard to this clone: This likely stems from a read error, as it lies one base from a far larger clone. This same CDR3 is encoded by further DNA sequences in the sample. The chain joins TRDV2 to TRDJ3, with 11 positions matching TRDD3. The J gene comes from matching the DNA to germline here; TCRdb lacks it. The CDR3 has 20 residues. Germline V gene data show CDR1 as GEAIGNYY and CDR2 as EKD. The CDR3 protein is CACDTVRTGGYSWDTRQMFF. CDR3 sequence (DNA): TGTGCCTGCGACACCGTGAGGACTGGGGGATACTCCTGGGACACCCGACAGATGTTTTTC.

At least ten counts were recorded for this clone. This chain connects TRDV1 to TRDJ4; 7 nucleotides match TRDD3. TCRdb gives no J gene; it was assigned here by matching the DNA to germline. V was clipped by 0 bases and J by 0 bases; unmatched bases: 10. The CDR3 sequence is 17 residues long. Germline-derived CDR1 and CDR2 are TSWWSYY and QGS. The CDR3 sequence: CALGELGEYWGPRPLIF. CDR3 in DNA: TGTGCTCTTGGGGAACTAGGGGAGTACTGGGGACCCAGACCCCTGATCTTT.

Details on this clone: The protein held in TCRdb is that of a much larger clone and does not match this DNA's translation at residue 5, likely because of a read error; the protein shown is translated from the DNA. The J gene is TRDJ1, the V gene TRDV1, with D unclear. The ends were cut back, 5 bases at V and 0 bases at J, with 28 bases in the middle. This CDR3 spans 20 amino acids. Germline lookup yields CDR1 TSWWSYY and CDR2 QGS. CDR3 in amino acids: CALGKPFQDRWIMYTDKLIF. The CDR3 coding sequence is TGTGCTCTTGGGAAGCCTTTCCAGGACCGGTGGATTATGTACACCGATAAACTCATCTTT.

With respect to this clone: TCRdb has a much larger clone's protein, which differs at residue 18 from the translation of this DNA, likely because of a read error; what is shown is the protein translated from the DNA. The V gene is TRDV1, the J gene TRDJ1; the match to TRDD3 covers 12 bases. Looked up from germline, CDR1 is TSWWSYY and CDR2 is QGS. CDR3 length: 20 residues. CDR3 sequence: CALGDAPRLLLVLGDTKPIF. In DNA, the CDR3 is TGTGCTCTTGGGGACGCCCCGAGACTCCTGCTCGTACTGGGGGATACTAAACCCATCTTT.

The table lists this clone with many counts. With a far larger clone one base away, a read error is the likely cause. Written as DNA, the CDR3 is TGTGCCTGTGGCACCCTCCAGGGGATACCTTACACCGATAAACTCATCTTT. Protein sequence: CACGTLQGIPYTDKLIF. The chain is built from TRDV2 and TRDJ1, with 8 bases matching TRDD3. This CDR3 has 17 residues. Germline V gene lookup returns CDR1 GEAIGNYY and CDR2 EKD.

With regard to this clone: The protein TCRdb gives is from a much larger clone and does not agree with this DNA's translation at residue 9, likely a read error; the protein shown here comes from the DNA. The gene calls are TRDV3 and TRDJ1, with 9 bases lining up with TRDD3. The CDR3 sequence is 21 residues long. Trimming took 3 bases from V and 4 from J; bases not matched to a gene: 30. The germline CDR1 and CDR2 sequences are TVYSNPD and GDNSRS (reference sequence). The CDR3 DNA reads as TGTGCCTTGCCCAAGTCCCCGTTCTGCCACTGGGGGAGGACTAATCGCGATAAACTCATCTTT. This gives the protein CALPKSPFCHWGRTNRDKLIF.

This clone has only a few counts. TCRdb's protein for this DNA is that of a much larger clone and differs from the translation at residue 6, likely a read error; the protein shown is the DNA translation. The chain links TRDV2 to TRDJ1; 9 nucleotides align to TRDD3. No J segment appears in TCRdb, so it was assigned here by matching the sequence to germline. V lost 3 bases and J lost 4; bases outside the gene matches: 8. CDR1 and CDR2 (germline): GEAIGNYY, EKD. CDR3 size: 15 residues. As DNA, the CDR3 is TGTGCCTGTGACCAACGGGGGGATACCCGCGATAAACTCATCTTT. Residues: CACDQRGDTRDKLIF.